These 8 T cell receptor beta chains were sequenced from one sample in a study of T cells in tuberculosis. Stated time point: new active TB diagnosis, blood taken before or within 7 days of starting treatment. Data came from immunoSEQ multiplex PCR; TCRdb stores just in-frame clones and leaves some out. Found here are tens of thousands of clones, roughly 96% of them singletons; the top ten hold over 1.1%. Sequencing was performed on PBMCs, taken at tuberculosis diagnosis. The receptors were sampled from an adult with tuberculosis.

The genes are TRBV27 and TRBJ1-2, with D tentatively TRBD1 (6 bases). V lost 3 bases and J 5 bases, leaving 13 bases between the germline ends. The germline V gene has CDR1 MNHEY and CDR2 SMNVEV (reference sequence). The CDR3 extends over 14 amino acids. CDR3 nucleotide sequence: TGTGCCAGCAGTTTCACAGGGTCAAATTATGGCTACACCTTC. Amino acids: CASSFTGSNYGYTF.

V and J are TRBV7-9 and TRBJ2-3; the D gene is possibly TRBD1 (5 bases). The V end was cut by 4 bases, the J end by 5 bases, with 16 bases between. Germline lookup yields CDR1 SEHNR and CDR2 FQNEAQ (reference sequence). The CDR3 has 15 amino acids. In DNA, the CDR3 is TGTGCCAGCAGCTCCACTACAGGAGCCGGAGATACGCAGTATTTT. Its translation: CASSSTTGAGDTQYF.

J is TRBJ1-1 and V is TRBV11-2, with 7 bases identical to TRBD1. Germline CDR1 SGHAT, CDR2 FQNNGV. Trimming removed 6 bases from V and 4 bases from J; junction bases left unmatched: 5. This CDR3 has 13 amino acids. CDR3 in DNA: TGTGCCAGCAGTATACAGGGGAGCACTGAAGCTTTCTTT. This sequence encodes CASSIQGSTEAFF.

The gene calls are TRBV5-1 and TRBJ2-1; TRBD1 matches at 12 bases. J was trimmed by 6 bases and V by 1 base; bases with no gene match: 5. The germline V gene has CDR1 SGHRS and CDR2 YFSETQ. The CDR3 covers 16 residues. The CDR3 DNA is TGCGCCAGCAGCTTGCTCAGGGGACAGGGGGCCAATGAGCAGTTCTTC. This codes for CASSLLRGQGANEQFF.

J is TRBJ1-6 and V is TRBV5-6; the D gene is possibly TRBD1 (5 bases). The CDR3 consists of 15 residues. V gave up 0 bases and J gave up 7 bases, with 11 bases separating them. Looked up from germline, CDR1 is SGHDT and CDR2 is YYEEEE. The CDR3 loop is CASSLAAGRNSPLHF. CDR3 DNA: TGTGCCAGCAGCTTGGCGGCAGGGAGGAATTCACCCCTCCACTTT.

The chain employs TRBV5-1 and TRBJ1-3; D remains unclear. The V and J ends lost 0 bases and 1 base respectively, with 5 bases between them. This CDR3 region has 14 residues. In germline, CDR1 is SGHRS, CDR2 YFSETQ. Here the CDR3 reads CASSLDRSGNTIYF. The CDR3 DNA sequence: TGCGCCAGCAGCTTGGACAGATCTGGAAACACCATATATTTT.

The V and J genes are TRBV29-1 and TRBJ2-4; D might be TRBD2 (5 bases). The CDR3 runs to 14 residues. V lost 4 bases to trimming and J lost 0 bases, with 10 bases between them. The V gene's germline CDR1 is SQVTM and CDR2 ANQGSEA. The CDR3 nucleotides read TGCAGCGTTGTTGCCGGGGTAGCCAAAAACATTCAGTACTTC. This gives the protein CSVVAGVAKNIQYF. The whole variable domain, remainder taken from reference TRBV29-1 and TRBJ2-4, is SAVISQKPSRDICQRGTSLTIQCQVDSQVTMMFWYRQQPGQSLTLIATANQGSEATYESGFVIDKFPISRPNLTFSTLTVSNMSPEDSSIYLCSVVAGVAKNIQYFGAGTRLSVL.

The chain recombines TRBV6-1 with TRBJ1-5; 9 bases fit TRBD1. The CDR3 sequence is 17 residues long. V shed 2 bases and J 4 bases; nucleotides not matched to a gene: 9. Germline V CDR1 and CDR2: MNHNS, SASEGT. The CDR3 DNA is TGTGCCAGCAGTGAAAGGGGACAGGGTTTCTGGAATCAGCCCCAGCATTTT. It specifies CASSERGQGFWNQPQHF.